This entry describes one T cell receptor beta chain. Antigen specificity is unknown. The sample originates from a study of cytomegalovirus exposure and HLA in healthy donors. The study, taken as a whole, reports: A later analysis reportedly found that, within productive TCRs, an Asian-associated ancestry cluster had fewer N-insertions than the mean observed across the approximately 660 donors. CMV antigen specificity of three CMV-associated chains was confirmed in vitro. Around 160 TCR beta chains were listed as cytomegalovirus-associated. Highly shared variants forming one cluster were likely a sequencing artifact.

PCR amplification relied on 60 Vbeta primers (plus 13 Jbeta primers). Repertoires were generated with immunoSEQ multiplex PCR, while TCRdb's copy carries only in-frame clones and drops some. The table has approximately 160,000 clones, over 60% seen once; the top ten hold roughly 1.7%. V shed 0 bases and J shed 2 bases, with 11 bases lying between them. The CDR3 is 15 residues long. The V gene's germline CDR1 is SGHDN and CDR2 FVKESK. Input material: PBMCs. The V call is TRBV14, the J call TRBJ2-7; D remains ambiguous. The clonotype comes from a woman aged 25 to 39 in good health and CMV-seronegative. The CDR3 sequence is CASSQDWSGPYEQYF. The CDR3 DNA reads TGTGCCAGCAGCCAAGACTGGTCAGGCCCCTACGAGCAGTACTTC.